The present TCR beta chain was sequenced within a study of T cells after yellow fever vaccination. Whole-study results and caveats: A small proportion of clonotypes was detected in both the CD4 and CD8 compartments.

This clonotype was detected ten times or more. Its antigen is as yet unknown. In TCRdb, the 5' RACE reads were re-called with MiXCR into one record per CDR3 protein. The table has under 600,000 distinct CDR3 sequences, about a fifth seen once. Germline values: CDR1 SEHNR, CDR2 FQNEAQ (reference sequence). V lost 1 base and J 0 bases, leaving 4 bases between the germline ends. The CDR3 length is 15 residues. The specimen comprised PBMCs, sampled about 20 days after the first yellow fever vaccination. V and J are TRBV7-9 and TRBJ1-6, with D uncertain. The sequence derives from a man aged 18-30 years who received the YFV17D yellow fever vaccine. The CDR3 DNA sequence: TGTGCCAGCAGCTTAGGGAGCTCCTATAATTCACCCCTCCACTTT. This translates into CASSLGSSYNSPLHF.